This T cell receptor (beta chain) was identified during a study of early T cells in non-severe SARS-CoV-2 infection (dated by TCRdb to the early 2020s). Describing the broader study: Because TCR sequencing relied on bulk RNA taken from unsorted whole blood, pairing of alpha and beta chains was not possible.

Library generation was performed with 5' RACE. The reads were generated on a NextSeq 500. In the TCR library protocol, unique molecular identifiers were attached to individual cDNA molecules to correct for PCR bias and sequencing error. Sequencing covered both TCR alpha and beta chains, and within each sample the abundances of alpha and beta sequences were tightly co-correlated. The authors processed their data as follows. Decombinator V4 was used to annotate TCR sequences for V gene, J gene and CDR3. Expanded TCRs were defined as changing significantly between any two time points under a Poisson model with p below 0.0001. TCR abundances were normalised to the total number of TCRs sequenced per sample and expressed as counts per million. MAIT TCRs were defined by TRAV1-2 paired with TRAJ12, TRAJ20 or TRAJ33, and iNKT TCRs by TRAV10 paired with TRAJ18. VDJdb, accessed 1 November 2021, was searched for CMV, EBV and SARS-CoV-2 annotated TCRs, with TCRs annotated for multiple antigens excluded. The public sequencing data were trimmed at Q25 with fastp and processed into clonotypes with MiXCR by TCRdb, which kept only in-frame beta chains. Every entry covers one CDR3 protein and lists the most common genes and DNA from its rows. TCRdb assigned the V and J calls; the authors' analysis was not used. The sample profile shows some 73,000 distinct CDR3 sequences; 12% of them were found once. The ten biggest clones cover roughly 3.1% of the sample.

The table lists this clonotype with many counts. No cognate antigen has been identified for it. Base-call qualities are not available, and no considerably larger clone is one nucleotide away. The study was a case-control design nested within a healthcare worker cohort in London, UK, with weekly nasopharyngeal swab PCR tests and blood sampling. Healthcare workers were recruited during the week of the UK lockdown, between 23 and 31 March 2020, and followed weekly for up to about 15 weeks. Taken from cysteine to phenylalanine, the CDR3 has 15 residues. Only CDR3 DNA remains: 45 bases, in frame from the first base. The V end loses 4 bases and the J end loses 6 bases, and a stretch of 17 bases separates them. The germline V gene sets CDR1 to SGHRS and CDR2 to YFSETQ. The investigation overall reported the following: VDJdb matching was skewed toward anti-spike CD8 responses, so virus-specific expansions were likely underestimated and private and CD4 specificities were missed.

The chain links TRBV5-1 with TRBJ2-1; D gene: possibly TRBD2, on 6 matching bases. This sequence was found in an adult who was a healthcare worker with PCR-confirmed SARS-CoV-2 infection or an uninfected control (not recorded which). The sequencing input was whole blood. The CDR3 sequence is CASSLREEGGNEQFF. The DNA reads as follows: TGCGCCAGCAGCCTCCGGGAAGAGGGAGGCAATGAGCAGTTCTTC.